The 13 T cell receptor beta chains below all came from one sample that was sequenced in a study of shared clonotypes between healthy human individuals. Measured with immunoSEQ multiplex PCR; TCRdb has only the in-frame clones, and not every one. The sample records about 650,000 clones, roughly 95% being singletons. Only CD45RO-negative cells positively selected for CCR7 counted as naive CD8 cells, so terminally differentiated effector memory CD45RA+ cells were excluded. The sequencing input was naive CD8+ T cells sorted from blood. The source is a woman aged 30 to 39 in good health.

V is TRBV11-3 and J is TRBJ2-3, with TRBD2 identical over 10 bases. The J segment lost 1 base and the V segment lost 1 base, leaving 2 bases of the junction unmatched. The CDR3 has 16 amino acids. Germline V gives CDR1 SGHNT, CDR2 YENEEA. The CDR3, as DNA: TGTGCCAGCAGCTTAGGGACTAGCGGTGGCACAGATACGCAGTATTTT. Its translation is CASSLGTSGGTDTQYF.

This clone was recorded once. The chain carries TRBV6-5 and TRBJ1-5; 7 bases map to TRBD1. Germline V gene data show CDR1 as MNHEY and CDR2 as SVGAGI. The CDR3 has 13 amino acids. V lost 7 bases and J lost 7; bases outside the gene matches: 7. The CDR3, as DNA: TGTGCCAGCACATCAGGGGGACGCCAGCCCCAGCATTTT. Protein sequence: CASTSGGRQPQHF.

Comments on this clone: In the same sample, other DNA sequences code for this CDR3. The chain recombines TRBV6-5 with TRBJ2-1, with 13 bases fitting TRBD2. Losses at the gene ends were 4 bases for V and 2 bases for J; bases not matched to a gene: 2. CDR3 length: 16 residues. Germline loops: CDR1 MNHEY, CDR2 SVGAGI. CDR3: CASSSGLAGPYNEQFF. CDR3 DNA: TGTGCCAGCAGTTCGGGACTAGCGGGACCCTACAATGAGCAGTTCTTC.

This chain's CDR3 is CASSYAGGKGYTF. The CDR3 bases are TGTGCCAGCAGCTACGCCGGGGGGAAGGGCTACACCTTC. The chain employs TRBV5-6 and TRBJ1-2, with a tentative D call TRBD1 (5 bases). The length of the CDR3 is 13 residues. Trimming shortened V by 3 bases and J by 8 bases, and 14 bases separated the two germline ends. Germline assignment: CDR1 SGHDT and CDR2 YYEEEE.

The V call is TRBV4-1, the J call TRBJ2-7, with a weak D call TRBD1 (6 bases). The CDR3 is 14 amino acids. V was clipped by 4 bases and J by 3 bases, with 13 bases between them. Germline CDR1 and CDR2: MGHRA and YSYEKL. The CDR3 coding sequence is TGCGCCAGCAGCCCGGGACACCTCGGCTACGAGCAGTACTTC. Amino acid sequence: CASSPGHLGYEQYF.

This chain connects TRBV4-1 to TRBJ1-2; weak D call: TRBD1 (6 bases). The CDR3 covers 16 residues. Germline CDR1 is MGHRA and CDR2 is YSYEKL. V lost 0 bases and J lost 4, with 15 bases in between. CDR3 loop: CASSQDRTASLYGYTF. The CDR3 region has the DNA TGCGCCAGCAGCCAAGACCGGACAGCTTCACTCTATGGCTACACCTTC.

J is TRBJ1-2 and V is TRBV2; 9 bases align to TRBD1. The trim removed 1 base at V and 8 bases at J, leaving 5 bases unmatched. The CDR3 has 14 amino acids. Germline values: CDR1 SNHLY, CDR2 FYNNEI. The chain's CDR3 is CASSEVQGAGGYTF. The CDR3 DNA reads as TGTGCCAGCAGTGAAGTACAGGGGGCGGGCGGCTACACCTTC.

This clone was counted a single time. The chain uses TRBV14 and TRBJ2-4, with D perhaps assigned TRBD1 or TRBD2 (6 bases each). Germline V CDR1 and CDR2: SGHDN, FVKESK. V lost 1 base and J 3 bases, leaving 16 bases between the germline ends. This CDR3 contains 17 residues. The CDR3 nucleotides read TGTGCCAGCAGCCAAGCCGGGGTGCGGGACAACAAAAACATTCAGTACTTC. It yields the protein CASSQAGVRDNKNIQYF.

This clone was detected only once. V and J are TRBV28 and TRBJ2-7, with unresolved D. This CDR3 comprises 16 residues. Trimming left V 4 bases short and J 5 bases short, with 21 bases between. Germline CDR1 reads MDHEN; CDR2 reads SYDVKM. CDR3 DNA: TGTGCCAGCAGTTCGATCCGGCCACAGTATGGGGACGAGCAGTACTTC. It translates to CASSSIRPQYGDEQYF.

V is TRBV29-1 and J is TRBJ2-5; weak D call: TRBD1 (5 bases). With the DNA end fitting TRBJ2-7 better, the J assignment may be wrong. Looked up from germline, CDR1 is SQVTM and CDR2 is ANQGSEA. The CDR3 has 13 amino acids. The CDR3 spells CSVERQGGYEQYF. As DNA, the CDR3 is TGCAGCGTTGAACGGCAGGGTGGGTACGAGCAGTACTTC.

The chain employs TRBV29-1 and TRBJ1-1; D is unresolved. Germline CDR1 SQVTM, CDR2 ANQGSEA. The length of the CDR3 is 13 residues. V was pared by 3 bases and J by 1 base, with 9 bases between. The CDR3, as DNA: TGCAGCGTTGACTCGTCGGCGAACACTGAAGCTTTCTTT. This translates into CSVDSSANTEAFF.

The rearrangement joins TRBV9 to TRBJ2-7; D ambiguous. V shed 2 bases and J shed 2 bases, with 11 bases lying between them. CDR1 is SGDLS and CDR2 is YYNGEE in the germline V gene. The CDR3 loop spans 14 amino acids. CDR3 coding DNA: TGTGCCAGCAGCGTTTTTGACGGGCCCTACGAGCAGTACTTC. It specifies CASSVFDGPYEQYF.

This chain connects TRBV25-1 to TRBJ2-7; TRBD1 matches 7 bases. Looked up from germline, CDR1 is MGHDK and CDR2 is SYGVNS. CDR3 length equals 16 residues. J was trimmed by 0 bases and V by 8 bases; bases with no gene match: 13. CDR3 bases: TGTGCCAGCCCAACGTTCTCCAGGGGGATCTCCTACGAGCAGTACTTC. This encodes CASPTFSRGISYEQYF.